This T cell receptor (beta chain) was sequenced for a study of PD-1 blockade in classical Hodgkin lymphoma. V trimming: 5 bases; J trimming: 4 bases; junction bases outside the gene matches: 2. The CDR3 sequence is 13 residues long. Germline V gene data show CDR1 as SGHVS and CDR2 as FQNEAQ. Points on this clone: Its antigen is undetermined.

The protocol was immunoSEQ multiplex PCR, while the TCRdb copy is restricted to in-frame clones and leaves out a portion. This repertoire shows about 60,000 clones, over 85% found once; its top ten account for 8%. Study-wide results and caveats: It was among complete responders that baseline diversity resembled that of newly diagnosed patients. Exclusion removed patients who began nivolumab under 1 year after ASCT.

Time point denoted: cycle 4 day 1 (C4D1), after more than five weeks of nivolumab. The patients all showed relapse after autologous stem cell transplantation, while their brentuximab vedotin exposure varied. The TCR was taken from a human donor with classical Hodgkin lymphoma. The chain has TRBV7-8 and TRBJ1-1, with 9 bases aligning to TRBD1. The starting material was peripheral blood mononuclear cells (PBMCs), obtained before the fourth cycle of nivolumab. The CDR3 coding sequence is TGTGCCAGCAGCCAGGACAGGGGCACTGAAGCTTTCTTT. Amino acid sequence: CASSQDRGTEAFF. Together with reference TRBV7-8 and TRBJ1-1, the CDR3 gives the full variable domain: GAGVSQSPRYKVAKRGQDVALRCDPISGHVSLFWYQQALGQGPEFLTYFQNEAQLDKSGLPSDRFFAERPEGSVSTLKIQRTQQEDSAVYLCASSQDRGTEAFFGQGTRLTVV.